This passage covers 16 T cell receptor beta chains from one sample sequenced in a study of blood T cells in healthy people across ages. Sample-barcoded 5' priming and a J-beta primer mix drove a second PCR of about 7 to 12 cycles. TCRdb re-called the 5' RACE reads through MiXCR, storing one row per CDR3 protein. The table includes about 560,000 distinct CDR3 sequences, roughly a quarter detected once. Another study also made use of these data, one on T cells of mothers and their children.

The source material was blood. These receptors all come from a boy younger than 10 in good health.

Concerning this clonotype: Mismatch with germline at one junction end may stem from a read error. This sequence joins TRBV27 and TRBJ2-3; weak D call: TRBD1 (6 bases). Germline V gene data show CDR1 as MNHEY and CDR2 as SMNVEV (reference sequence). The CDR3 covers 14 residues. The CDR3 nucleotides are TGTGTCAGCATCCGAGACAGGCCGCCCGGGACGCAGTATTTT. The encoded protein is CVSIRDRPPGTQYF.

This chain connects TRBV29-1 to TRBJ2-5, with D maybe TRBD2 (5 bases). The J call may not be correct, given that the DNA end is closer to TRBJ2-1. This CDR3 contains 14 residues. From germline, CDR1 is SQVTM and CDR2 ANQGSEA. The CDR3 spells CSVERERLGNEQFF. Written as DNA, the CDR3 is TGCAGCGTTGAGAGGGAAAGGCTGGGCAATGAGCAGTTCTTC.

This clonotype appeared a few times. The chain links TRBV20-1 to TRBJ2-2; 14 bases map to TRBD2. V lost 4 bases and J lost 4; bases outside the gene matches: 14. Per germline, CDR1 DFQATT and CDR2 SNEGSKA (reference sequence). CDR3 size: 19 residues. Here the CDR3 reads CSAIPTGTSGSRGTGELFF. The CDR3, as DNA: TGCAGTGCTATTCCCACCGGGACTAGCGGGAGTCGGGGCACCGGGGAGCTGTTTTTT.

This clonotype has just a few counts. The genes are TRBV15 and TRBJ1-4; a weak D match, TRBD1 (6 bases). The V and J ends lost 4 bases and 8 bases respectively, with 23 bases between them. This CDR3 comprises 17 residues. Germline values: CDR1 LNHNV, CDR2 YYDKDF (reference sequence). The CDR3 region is CATSKGRGPKDGEKLFF. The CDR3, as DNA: TGTGCCACCAGCAAAGGCCGGGGGCCGAAGGATGGGGAAAAACTGTTTTTT.

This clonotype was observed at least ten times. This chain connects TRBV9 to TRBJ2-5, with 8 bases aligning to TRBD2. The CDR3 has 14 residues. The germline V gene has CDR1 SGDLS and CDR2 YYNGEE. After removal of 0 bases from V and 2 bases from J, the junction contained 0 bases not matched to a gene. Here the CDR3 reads CASSVAGGQETQYF. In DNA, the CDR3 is TGTGCCAGCAGCGTAGCGGGAGGGCAAGAGACCCAGTACTTC. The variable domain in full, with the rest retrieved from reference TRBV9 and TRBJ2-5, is DSGVTQTPKHLITATGQRVTLRCSPRSGDLSVYWYQQSLDQGLQFLIQYYNGEERAKGNILERFSAQQFPDLHSELNLSSLELGDSALYFCASSVAGGQETQYFGPGTRLLVL.

The CDR3 here is CSASDRIAGGTDTQYF. DNA of the CDR3: TGCAGTGCTAGTGATCGGATAGCGGGAGGCACAGATACGCAGTATTTT. The V gene is TRBV20-1, the J gene TRBJ2-3, with 9 bases lining up with TRBD2. CDR1 and CDR2 from the germline V gene are DFQATT and SNEGSKA (reference sequence). This CDR3 has 16 residues. V gave up 3 bases and J gave up 1 base; unmatched junction bases: 8.

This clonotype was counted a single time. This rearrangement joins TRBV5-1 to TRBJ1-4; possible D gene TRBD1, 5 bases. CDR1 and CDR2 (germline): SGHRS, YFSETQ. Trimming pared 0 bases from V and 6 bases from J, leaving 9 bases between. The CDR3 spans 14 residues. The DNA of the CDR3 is TGCGCCAGCAGCTTGGACAGGCCACATGAAAAACTGTTTTTT. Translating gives CASSLDRPHEKLFF.

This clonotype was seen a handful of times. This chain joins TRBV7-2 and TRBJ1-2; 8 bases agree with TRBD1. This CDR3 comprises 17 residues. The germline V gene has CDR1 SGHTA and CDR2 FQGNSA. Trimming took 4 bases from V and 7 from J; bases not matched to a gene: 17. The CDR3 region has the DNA TGTGCCAGCAGCTGGAAGGGATCCTCAGGGGGCGCGGGTGGCTACACCTTC. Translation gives CASSWKGSSGGAGGYTF.

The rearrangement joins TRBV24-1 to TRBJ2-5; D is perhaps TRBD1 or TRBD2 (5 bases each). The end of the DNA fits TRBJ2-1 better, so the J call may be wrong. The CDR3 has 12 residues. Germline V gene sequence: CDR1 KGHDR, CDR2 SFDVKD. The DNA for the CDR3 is TGTGCCACCAGTGACTCTCCGGGACGACAGTTCTTC. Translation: CATSDSPGRQFF.

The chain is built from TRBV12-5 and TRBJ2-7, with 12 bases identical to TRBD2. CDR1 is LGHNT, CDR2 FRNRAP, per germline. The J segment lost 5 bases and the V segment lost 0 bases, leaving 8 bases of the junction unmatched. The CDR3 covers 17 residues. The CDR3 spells CASGLVPQTSGRNEQYF. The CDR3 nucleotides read TGTGCTAGTGGTTTGGTCCCCCAGACTAGCGGGAGAAACGAGCAGTACTTC.

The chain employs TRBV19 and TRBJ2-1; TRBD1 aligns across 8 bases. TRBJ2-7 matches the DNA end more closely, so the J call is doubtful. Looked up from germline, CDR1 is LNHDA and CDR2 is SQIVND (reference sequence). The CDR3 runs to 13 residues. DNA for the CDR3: TGTGCCAGTAGTCCGACAGGGGTCCACGAGCAGTACTTC. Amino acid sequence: CASSPTGVHEQYF.

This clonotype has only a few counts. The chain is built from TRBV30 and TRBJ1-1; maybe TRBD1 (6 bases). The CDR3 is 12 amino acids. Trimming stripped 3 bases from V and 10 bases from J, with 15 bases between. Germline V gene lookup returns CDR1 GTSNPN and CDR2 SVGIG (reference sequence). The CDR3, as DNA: TGTGCCTGGAGCCCTCCCGGGGGGCCAGCTTTCTTT. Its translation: CAWSPPGGPAFF.

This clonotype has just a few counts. CDR3: CASSLGEAFF. Here the CDR3 DNA reads TGTGCCAGCTCTCTGGGTGAAGCTTTCTTT. The chain has TRBV14 and TRBJ1-1, with no clear D. Trimming took 8 bases from V and 7 from J, leaving 8 bases between them. This CDR3 spans 10 amino acids. CDR1 is SGHDN and CDR2 is FVKESK in the germline V gene.

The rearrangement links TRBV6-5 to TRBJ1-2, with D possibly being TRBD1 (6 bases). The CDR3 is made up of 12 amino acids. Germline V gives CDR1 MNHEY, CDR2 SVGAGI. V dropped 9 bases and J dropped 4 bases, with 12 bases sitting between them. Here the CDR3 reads CASISQGYGYTF. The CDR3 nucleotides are TGTGCCAGTATATCACAGGGCTATGGCTACACCTTC.

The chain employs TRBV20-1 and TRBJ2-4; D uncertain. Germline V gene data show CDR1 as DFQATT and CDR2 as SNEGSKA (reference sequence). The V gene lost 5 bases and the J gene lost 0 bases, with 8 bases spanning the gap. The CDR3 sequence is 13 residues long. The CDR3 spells CSAAVIAKNIQYF. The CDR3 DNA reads TGCAGTGCTGCGGTGATAGCCAAAAACATTCAGTACTTC.

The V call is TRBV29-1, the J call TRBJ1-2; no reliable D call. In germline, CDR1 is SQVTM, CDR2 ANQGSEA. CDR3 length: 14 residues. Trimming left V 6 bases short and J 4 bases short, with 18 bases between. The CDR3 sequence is CSVPNRGGGYGYTF. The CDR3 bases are TGCAGCGTCCCTAATCGGGGTGGAGGCTATGGCTACACCTTC.